The present T cell receptor (beta chain) was sequenced within a study of graft-versus-host responses after intestinal transplantation. The study's findings and limits: Elevated graft-versus-host to host-versus-graft clonal ratios in allografts were recorded for patients with graft-donor T cell macrochimerism.

Concerning this clone itself: Its target is not known.

TCRdb's table, derived via immunoSEQ multiplex PCR, lists solely in-frame clones and lacks some. The sample lists some 120,000 clones; approximately 92% were seen once. CDR1 WNHNN and CDR2 SYGVQD come from the germline V gene (reference sequence). V lost 3 bases and J 5 bases, leaving 14 bases between the germline ends. The CDR3 is 15 residues long. The source material was unstimulated CD4+ T cells sorted from spleen or lymph node cells, sampled before intestinal transplant. The gene calls are TRBV10-1 and TRBJ1-5; weak D call: TRBD1 (5 bases). The receptor was derived from a human donor who received an intestinal transplant. The CDR3 region has the DNA TGCGCCAGCAGTGATACCCCAGGGATCGATCAGCCCCAGCATTTT. Protein: CASSDTPGIDQPQHF.